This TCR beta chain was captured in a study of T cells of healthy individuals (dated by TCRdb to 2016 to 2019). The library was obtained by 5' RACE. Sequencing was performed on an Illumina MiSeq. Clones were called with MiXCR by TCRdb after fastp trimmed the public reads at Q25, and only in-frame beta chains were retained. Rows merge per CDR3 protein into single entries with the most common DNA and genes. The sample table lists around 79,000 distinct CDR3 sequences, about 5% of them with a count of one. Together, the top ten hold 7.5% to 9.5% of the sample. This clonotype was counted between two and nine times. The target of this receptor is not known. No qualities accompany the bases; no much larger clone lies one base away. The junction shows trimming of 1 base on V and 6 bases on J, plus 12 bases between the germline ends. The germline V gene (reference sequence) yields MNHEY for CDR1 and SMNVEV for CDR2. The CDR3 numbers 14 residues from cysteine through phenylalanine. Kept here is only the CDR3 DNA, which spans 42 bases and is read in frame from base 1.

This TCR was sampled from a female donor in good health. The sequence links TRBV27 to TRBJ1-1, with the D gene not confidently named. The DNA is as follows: TGTGCCAGCAGTTTATACATGTGGACGCCTGAAGCTTTCTTT. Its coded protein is CASSLYMWTPEAFF.